Below, 10 T cell receptor beta chains from the same sample are listed, as sequenced in a study of cytomegalovirus exposure and HLA in healthy donors. Generated by immunoSEQ multiplex PCR, the TCRdb table keeps only in-frame clones and is missing some. Of more than 50,000 clones in the sample, roughly nine tenths were seen once. The material sequenced was PBMCs. These receptors came from a woman in her 30s in good health and CMV-seronegative.

The chain uses TRBV5-1 and TRBJ2-7, with TRBD2 matching over 7 bases. This CDR3 is built from 16 residues. Germline CDR1 reads SGHRS; CDR2 reads YFSETQ. V gave up 4 bases and J gave up 0 bases; unmatched junction bases: 10. CDR3 nucleotide sequence: TGCGCCAGCAGCCTTGAGCGGGAACCCAACTCCTACGAGCAGTACTTC. Its protein product is CASSLEREPNSYEQYF.

The V and J genes are TRBV6-1 and TRBJ1-2, with D possibly being TRBD1 (6 bases). The CDR3 runs to 17 residues. Trimming took off 1 base at V and 5 bases at J, with 20 bases between the two ends. Germline assignment: CDR1 MNHNS and CDR2 SASEGT. In DNA, the CDR3 is TGTGCCAGCAGTGAAGGGGAAGACAGGCTGATTAAGTATGGCTACACCTTC. Protein sequence: CASSEGEDRLIKYGYTF.

V usage is TRBV6-4 and J usage is TRBJ2-6; weak D call: TRBD1 (6 bases). Germline CDR1 reads MRHNA; CDR2 reads SNTAGT. The CDR3 has 15 amino acids. V was clipped by 3 bases and J by 0 bases, with 6 bases between them. The CDR3 here is CASSEDSSGANVLTF. The CDR3, as DNA: TGTGCCAGCAGTGAGGACAGCTCTGGGGCCAACGTCCTGACTTTC.

This chain uses TRBV27 with TRBJ2-1; 11 bases are shared with TRBD2. With V trimmed by 3 bases and J by 2 bases, 9 bases remained unmatched. Germline V gene sequence: CDR1 MNHEY, CDR2 SMNVEV (reference sequence). The CDR3 is made up of 18 amino acids. The DNA of the CDR3 is TGTGCCAGCAGTTTTACCGGGACTAGCGGTACTACCTACAATGAGCAGTTCTTC. Encoded protein: CASSFTGTSGTTYNEQFF.

V gene TRBV4-2 combines with J gene TRBJ2-1; D is unresolved. Germline V gene sequence: CDR1 LGHNA, CDR2 YNFKEQ. The CDR3 runs 12 residues. Trimming removed 4 bases from V and 9 bases from J, with 10 bases in between. In nucleotides, the CDR3 is TGTGCCAGCAGCCTAGACGAGGCTGAGCAGTTCTTC. It is translated as CASSLDEAEQFF.

V is TRBV7-6 and J is TRBJ2-2; the D gene is possibly TRBD2 (5 bases). The CDR3 loop spans 15 amino acids. Trimming cost V 5 bases and J 6 bases, with 16 bases left between them. From germline, CDR1 is SGHVS and CDR2 FNYEAQ. The CDR3 region has the DNA TGTGCCAGCAGCCCTTTAACGGGGTGGGCCGGGGAGCTGTTTTTT. Translated, it gives CASSPLTGWAGELFF.

The CDR3 loop is CASSFPGQGNIQYF. CDR3 bases: TGTGCCAGCAGTTTCCCGGGACAGGGAAACATTCAGTACTTC. The V gene is TRBV28, the J gene TRBJ2-4; 9 bases are a match to TRBD1. The CDR3 loop spans 14 amino acids. The trim removed 3 bases at V and 6 bases at J, leaving 3 bases unmatched. Germline V gene lookup returns CDR1 MDHEN and CDR2 SYDVKM.

The rearrangement uses TRBV19 and TRBJ1-1, with D perhaps TRBD1 (5 bases). CDR1 and CDR2 (germline): LNHDA, SQIVND (reference sequence). The CDR3 length is 14 residues. The V gene lost 3 bases and the J gene lost 7 bases, with 15 bases spanning the gap. The CDR3 spells CASSMVDSNFEAFF. In nucleotides, the CDR3 is TGTGCCAGTAGTATGGTTGACAGTAATTTTGAAGCTTTCTTT.

Of note for this clone: Other DNA sequences in this specimen translate into the identical CDR3. The V gene is TRBV29-1, the J gene TRBJ2-1; D not certain. The CDR3 is 12 residues long. Looked up from germline, CDR1 is SQVTM and CDR2 is ANQGSEA. The V end was cut by 3 bases, the J end by 0 bases, with 3 bases between. CDR3 sequence reads: CSVDSSYNEQFF. The DNA for the CDR3 is TGCAGCGTTGACAGCTCCTACAATGAGCAGTTCTTC.

This clone has a single count. This chain joins TRBV10-3 and TRBJ2-7; 8 bases match TRBD2. Germline V gives CDR1 ENHRY, CDR2 SYGVKD. The V and J ends lost 8 bases and 1 base, in that order; junction bases with no gene match: 4. The CDR3 runs 13 residues. The CDR3 sequence is CAIWAGGSYEQYF. CDR3 DNA sequence: TGTGCCATCTGGGCGGGAGGTTCCTACGAGCAGTACTTC.